The 15 T cell receptor beta chains below come from one sample, sequenced in a study of shared clonotypes between healthy human individuals. Here immunoSEQ multiplex PCR was the method, and the copy in TCRdb shows in-frame clones only, minus some. This table has roughly 890,000 clones, 85% to 95% appearing once. It was CD45RO-negative cells, positively selected for CCR7, that made up naive CD8 cells, with terminally differentiated effector memory CD45RA+ cells excluded. The source material was naive CD8+ T cells sorted from blood. These receptors originate from a man aged 30 to 39 in good health.

This clone occurred once. This chain joins TRBV28 and TRBJ2-7; TRBD1 aligns across 8 bases. The germline V gene encodes CDR1 MDHEN and CDR2 SYDVKM. J gave up 4 bases and V 0 bases, and 2 bases lay outside the gene matches. CDR3 length: 14 residues. CDR3: CASSLWGDRYEQYF. The CDR3 DNA sequence: TGTGCCAGCAGTTTATGGGGGGACAGGTACGAGCAGTACTTC.

This chain connects TRBV2 to TRBJ2-3; D remains unclear. The length of the CDR3 is 16 residues. Germline V gene sequence: CDR1 SNHLY, CDR2 FYNNEI. Trimming removed 4 bases at V and 0 bases at J, with 14 bases between. CDR3: CASSALAATSTDTQYF. The CDR3 DNA reads TGTGCCAGCAGTGCGTTAGCAGCTACTAGCACAGATACGCAGTATTTT. Combining the CDR3 with reference TRBV2 and TRBJ2-3 gives the whole variable domain EPEVTQTPSHQVTQMGQEVILRCVPISNHLYFYWYRQILGQKVEFLVSFYNNEISEKSEIFDDQFSVERPDGSNFTLKIRSTKLEDSAMYFCASSALAATSTDTQYFGPGTRLTVL.

This clone was picked up one time. The chain combines TRBV27 with TRBJ1-1; D is uncertain. V lost 7 bases, J lost 1 base, and 16 bases lay in between. Germline CDR1 MNHEY, CDR2 SMNVEV (reference sequence). The CDR3 loop spans 15 amino acids. The CDR3 nucleotides read TGTGCCAGCACCCCTTCTTTCGGGAGGAACACTGAAGCTTTCTTT. Translating gives CASTPSFGRNTEAFF.

Concerning this clone: The identical CDR3 is also encoded by other nucleotide sequences in the sample. The chain links TRBV7-9 to TRBJ2-7; 8 positions agree with TRBD2. CDR1 and CDR2 (germline): SEHNR, FQNEAQ (reference sequence). CDR3 size: 14 residues. V lost 3 bases, J lost 0 bases, and 1 base stayed unmatched. The CDR3 bases are TGTGCCAGCAGCTTCGGGGGGGACTCCTACGAGCAGTACTTC. It encodes CASSFGGDSYEQYF.

This rearrangement joins TRBV4-1 to TRBJ2-1; D could derive from TRBD1 or TRBD2 (5 bases each). The germline V gene encodes CDR1 MGHRA and CDR2 YSYEKL. Deletions cut 0 bases from V and 10 bases from J, with 10 bases between. CDR3 length: 13 amino acids. The CDR3 nucleotides are TGCGCCAGCAGCCAAGAGCGAGGGGAGGAGCAGTTCTTC. This encodes CASSQERGEEQFF.

This clone was found once. V gene TRBV5-6 combines with J gene TRBJ2-1; D not resolved. The CDR3 consists of 14 residues. V lost 2 bases and J lost 4, with 10 bases in between. Germline loops: CDR1 SGHDT, CDR2 YYEEEE. CDR3 loop: CASSFPGQYNEQFF. Written as DNA, the CDR3 is TGTGCCAGCAGCTTCCCGGGTCAATACAATGAGCAGTTCTTC.

The chain has TRBV5-4 and TRBJ2-7; tentatively, D is TRBD1 or TRBD2 (5 bases each). This CDR3 has 13 amino acids. From germline, CDR1 is SGHNT and CDR2 YYREEE (reference sequence). Between the trimmed V and J ends, which lost 3 bases and 3 bases, there was a span of 10 bases. The CDR3 region is CASSSGTNYEQYF. The CDR3 nucleotides are TGTGCCAGCAGCTCCGGGACCAACTACGAGCAGTACTTC.

The CDR3 reads CASRLRLSGNTGELFF. CDR3 DNA: TGTGCCAGCCGACTGAGGCTCTCCGGGAACACCGGGGAGCTGTTTTTT. The rearrangement uses TRBV11-2 and TRBJ2-2, with D hard to call. V dropped 8 bases and J dropped 1 base, with 17 bases sitting between them. CDR1 and CDR2 (germline): SGHAT, FQNNGV. The CDR3 loop spans 16 amino acids.

The chain is built from TRBV30 and TRBJ1-2, with D hard to call. The V end lost 1 base, the J end lost 7 bases, and 13 bases lay between the germline ends. This CDR3 has 13 residues. Germline V gives CDR1 GTSNPN, CDR2 SVGIG (reference sequence). CDR3 nucleotide sequence: TGTGCCTGGAGTGACCTTTTGGGCCCTGGCTACACCTTC. This encodes CAWSDLLGPGYTF.

V usage is TRBV4-1 and J usage is TRBJ2-1; 9 bases are a match to TRBD2. The CDR3 loop spans 15 amino acids. After removal of 4 bases from V and 6 bases from J, the junction contained 7 bases not matched to a gene. In germline, CDR1 is MGHRA, CDR2 YSYEKL. The CDR3 protein is CASSPPGGRANEQFF. DNA for the CDR3: TGCGCCAGCAGCCCCCCGGGCGGGAGGGCCAATGAGCAGTTCTTC.

V usage is TRBV14 and J usage is TRBJ2-7; D unresolved. This CDR3 spans 12 amino acids. Germline loops: CDR1 SGHDN, CDR2 FVKESK. The V gene lost 4 bases and the J gene lost 3 bases, with 7 bases spanning the gap. The CDR3 here is CASSPDGYEQYF. The CDR3 DNA sequence: TGTGCCAGCAGCCCGGACGGCTACGAGCAGTACTTC.

This clone showed up just once. CDR3 sequence: CASSFIGPTSGRPYNEQFF. CDR3 coding DNA: TGTGCCAGCAGCTTTATCGGACCGACTAGCGGGAGGCCCTACAATGAGCAGTTCTTC. The chain is built from TRBV7-9 and TRBJ2-1; 13 bases match TRBD2. This CDR3 spans 19 amino acids. Per germline, CDR1 SEHNR and CDR2 FQNEAQ (reference sequence). V shed 3 bases and J 2 bases; nucleotides not matched to a gene: 10.

The genes are TRBV4-1 and TRBJ2-3; D may match TRBD1 or TRBD2 (5 bases each). Trimming took 8 bases from V and 2 from J, leaving 20 bases between them. Germline V gives CDR1 MGHRA, CDR2 YSYEKL. The CDR3 consists of 16 residues. CDR3 coding DNA: TGCGCCAGCGCGCCCACAGGTGGGGAGTTCACAGATACGCAGTATTTT. Residues: CASAPTGGEFTDTQYF.

The CDR3 region has the DNA TGTGCCAGTAGTATAGATCTATTGGTCCGACGGGAAGGCGGGGAGCTGTTTTTT. Protein: CASSIDLLVRREGGELFF. V gene TRBV19 combines with J gene TRBJ2-2; perhaps TRBD2 as D (5 bases). Germline loops: CDR1 LNHDA, CDR2 SQIVND (reference sequence). This CDR3 contains 18 residues. The V end was cut by 0 bases, the J end by 7 bases, with 21 bases between.

Regarding this clone: The same CDR3 is also encoded by other DNA sequences in this sample. This sequence joins TRBV6-5 and TRBJ1-1, with no clear D. The ends were cut back, 0 bases at V and 8 bases at J, with 7 bases in the middle. The CDR3 runs to 12 residues. Germline assignment: CDR1 MNHEY and CDR2 SVGAGI. CDR3 protein: CASSYSGLEAFF. The CDR3, as DNA: TGTGCCAGCAGTTACTCTGGTTTAGAAGCTTTCTTT.